This entry describes one T cell receptor beta chain. As handled by the study authors: It was from reference gene primer amplification that nucleated cell counts were estimated. Using immunoSEQ multiplex PCR, the repertoire was profiled, and TCRdb retains in-frame clones only, with some absent. V and J calls and clone size are those listed in that table; D and trimming were worked out from the DNA. The profile covers hundreds of thousands of clones, with roughly 88% appearing a single time and roughly 1.9% taken by the ten largest. Recruitment covered over 20 US areas and drew participants whose ages spanned roughly 18 to 89 years. Cohorts were assigned according to the clinical history that participants reported. With 4 bases clipped from V and 4 bases from J, the junction kept 2 bases outside the gene matches. Germline V gene sequence: CDR1 SGHDN, CDR2 FVKESK. The CDR3 runs to 13 residues. These data are taken from a study of blood T cell repertoires in COVID-19. Study-wide background: Samples taken during acute and convalescent COVID-19 were collected in the United States, Italy and Spain.

The J gene is TRBJ1-2, the V gene TRBV14; 8 bases line up with TRBD1. The TCR was taken from a woman aged 40 to 55 with acute COVID-19. Sample: PBMCs or T cells enriched from blood (not recorded which). DNA for the CDR3: TGTGCCAGCAGCCCAGGGGGCGGCTATGGCTACACCTTC. Its translation is CASSPGGGYGYTF.